A selection of T cell receptor beta chains follows, all from one sample in a study of PD-1 blockade in classical Hodgkin lymphoma. The protocol was immunoSEQ multiplex PCR, while the TCRdb copy is restricted to in-frame clones and leaves out a portion. The table lists about 19,000 clones, about 76% of them singletons. Sequences were derived from peripheral blood mononuclear cells (PBMCs), sampled before the second cycle of nivolumab. All receptors come from a human donor with classical Hodgkin lymphoma. Both conserved end residues are part of each CDR3. Each record gives: CDR3 length, J gene, D gene, V gene, clone size, CDR3 protein, CDR3 DNA. A D gene is named only where the DNA matches it firmly. Rows give clone size only sometimes, using once, few, many, or a class for an expanded clone.

16 TRBJ2-7 TRBD2 TRBV7-3 - CASSRGVAGAGYEQYF TGTGCCAGCAGCCGGGGGGTAGCGGGAGCTGGCTACGAGCAGTACTTC
14 TRBJ1-6 - TRBV5-1 - CASTTAEYNSPLHF TGCGCCAGCACGACAGCAGAGTATAATTCACCCCTCCACTTT
15 TRBJ1-4 - TRBV25-1 - CASSLGGALGEKLFF TGTGCCAGCAGTTTAGGGGGGGCATTGGGGGAAAAACTGTTTTTT
14 TRBJ2-1 - TRBV19 medium-sized CASMPWDSANEQFF TGTGCCAGTATGCCCTGGGACTCGGCGAATGAGCAGTTCTTC
12 TRBJ1-1 - TRBV27 - CASSFRGHEAFF TGTGCCAGCAGTTTCCGGGGACATGAAGCTTTCTTT
11 TRBJ2-3 - TRBV20-1 few CSAGTGGTQYF TGCAGTGCTGGGACGGGCGGTACGCAGTATTTT
14 TRBJ2-5 - TRBV5-6 - CASSLSAGRKTQYF TGTGCCAGCAGCTTGTCCGCAGGGCGTAAGACCCAGTACTTC
15 TRBJ2-5 - TRBV19 - CASSIATVPMETQYF TGTGCCAGTAGTATAGCAACGGTTCCAATGGAGACCCAGTACTTC
13 TRBJ1-1 - TRBV2 - CASRAGFRTEAFF TGTGCCAGCAGGGCAGGTTTTAGGACTGAAGCTTTCTTT
15 TRBJ2-2 TRBD1 TRBV14 - CASSQDWTGTGELFF TGTGCCAGCAGCCAAGACTGGACAGGAACCGGGGAGCTGTTTTTT
16 TRBJ2-1 TRBD2 TRBV11-2 - CASSLPLAGGYNEQFF TGTGCCAGCAGCCTCCCACTAGCGGGGGGTTACAATGAGCAGTTCTTC
14 TRBJ2-7 - TRBV9 - CASSAVNRPYEQYF TGTGCCAGCAGCGCCGTTAATCGGCCCTACGAGCAGTACTTC
16 TRBJ2-1 TRBD1 TRBV5-1 - CASSYTGTGGFDEQFF TGCGCCAGCAGCTATACCGGGACAGGGGGCTTCGATGAGCAGTTCTTC
16 TRBJ2-2 TRBD1 TRBV27 few CASSTGTGVNTGELFF TGTGCCAGCAGCACCGGGACAGGGGTGAACACCGGGGAGCTGTTTTTT
16 TRBJ2-5 TRBD2 TRBV7-2 - CASSPPRRGSRETQYF TGTGCCAGCAGCCCCCCCCGGCGGGGGTCGAGGGAGACCCAGTACTTC
12 TRBJ2-3 - TRBV6-6 - CASSPLGDTQYF TGTGCCAGCAGTCCCCTCGGCGATACGCAGTATTTT
16 TRBJ2-2 - TRBV10-3 few CAISVTGTRNTGELFF TGTGCCATCAGTGTTACCGGGACACGTAACACCGGGGAGCTGTTTTTT
16 TRBJ2-7 TRBD2 TRBV5-6 - CASSNRGGRRFYEQYF TGTGCCAGCAGTAACCGGGGGGGTCGTAGGTTCTACGAGCAGTACTTC
14 TRBJ2-1 TRBD2 TRBV7-2 - CASSWGLADNEQFF TGTGCCAGCAGCTGGGGACTAGCGGACAATGAGCAGTTCTTC
14 TRBJ1-1 - TRBV5-1 once CASSTGRMNTEAFF TGCGCCAGCAGCACGGGACGGATGAACACTGAAGCTTTCTTT
17 TRBJ2-3 TRBD2 TRBV7-2 - CASSLWVSGIKGDTQYF TGTGCCAGCAGCTTGTGGGTTAGCGGGATTAAAGGAGATACGCAGTATTTT
17 TRBJ1-6 TRBD1 TRBV4-3 - CASSQALPGQGISPLHF TGCGCCAGCAGCCAAGCTTTGCCGGGACAGGGTATTTCACCCCTCCACTTT
14 TRBJ2-7 TRBD1 TRBV6-5 - CASTQDRFPYEQYF TGTGCCAGCACCCAGGACAGGTTTCCCTACGAGCAGTACTTC
19 TRBJ2-1 TRBD2 TRBV18 - CASSPRLAGERSAYNEQFF TGTGCCAGCTCACCAAGGCTAGCGGGAGAGAGGTCTGCCTACAATGAGCAGTTCTTC
15 TRBJ2-1 - TRBV27 - CASSPSGVLSNEQFF TGTGCCAGCAGTCCCTCGGGGGTCCTCAGTAATGAGCAGTTCTTC
13 TRBJ2-7 - TRBV27 - CASSLGSPGEQYF TGTGCCAGCAGTTTAGGATCGCCTGGGGAGCAGTACTTC
13 TRBJ2-7 - TRBV6-6 - CASSYSLPYEQYF TGTGCCAGCAGTTACAGTTTGCCCTACGAGCAGTACTTC
14 TRBJ2-7 - TRBV5-1 - CASSWAASHYEQYF TGCGCCAGCAGCTGGGCCGCTTCCCACTACGAGCAGTACTTC
12 TRBJ2-7 - TRBV10-3 few CAISESLVVFYF TGTGCCATCAGTGAGTCCCTAGTAGTCTTTTACTTC
13 TRBJ1-2 TRBD1 TRBV14 - CASSPRTGYGYTF TGTGCCAGCAGCCCTCGGACAGGGTATGGCTACACCTTC
14 TRBJ1-5 - TRBV7-2 - CASSLAPAGQPQHF TGTGCCAGCAGCTTAGCCCCAGCGGGTCAGCCCCAGCATTTT
14 TRBJ2-1 - TRBV14 - CASSQWDGYNEQFF TGTGCCAGCAGCCAGTGGGACGGCTACAATGAGCAGTTCTTC
14 TRBJ2-7 - TRBV11-2 - CASSLVFTARGQYF TGTGCCAGCAGCTTAGTATTTACGGCAAGGGGGCAGTACTTC
15 TRBJ2-3 - TRBV11-3 - CAGSLGAPSTDTQYF TGTGCCGGCAGCTTGGGGGCCCCTAGCACAGATACGCAGTATTTT
16 TRBJ1-4 - TRBV7-2 few CASSLPDRTTNEKLFF TGTGCCAGCAGCTTACCCGACAGGACAACTAATGAAAAACTGTTTTTT
17 TRBJ2-2 - TRBV4-1 - CASSQSDRWRNTGELFF TGCGCCAGCAGCCAATCGGACAGATGGAGGAACACCGGGGAGCTGTTTTTT
14 TRBJ2-1 - TRBV28 - CASSAPSAPNEQFF TGTGCCAGCAGTGCTCCCTCGGCTCCTAATGAGCAGTTCTTC
14 TRBJ1-2 TRBD1 TRBV5-1 - CASSKGQGVDGYTF TGCGCCAGCAGCAAGGGACAGGGAGTGGATGGCTACACCTTC
12 TRBJ1-2 - TRBV9 - CASSVGWNGYTF TGTGCCAGCAGCGTAGGATGGAATGGCTACACCTTC
12 TRBJ2-7 - TRBV6-5 - CASSYSGHEQYF TGTGCCAGCAGTTACTCAGGGCACGAGCAGTACTTC
13 TRBJ2-7 - TRBV6-5 - CASSRGPTYEQYF TGTGCCAGCAGCCGTGGACCTACCTACGAGCAGTACTTC
16 TRBJ2-2 - TRBV5-6 - CASTLAGNGGTGELFF TGTGCCAGCACCCTTGCCGGGAACGGGGGAACCGGGGAGCTGTTTTTT
15 TRBJ1-4 TRBD1 TRBV27 - CASSPRDRRNEKLFF TGTGCCAGCAGCCCTCGGGACAGGAGAAATGAAAAACTGTTTTTT
14 TRBJ2-7 TRBD2 TRBV7-7 few CASSLSGRTGEQYF TGTGCCAGCAGCCTTAGCGGGAGGACAGGGGAGCAGTACTTC
13 TRBJ2-7 - TRBV6-5 few CASSSGQTRRQYF TGTGCCAGCAGCTCCGGGCAAACACGACGGCAGTACTTC
15 TRBJ2-7 TRBD1 TRBV2 - CASSEARQGAREQYF TGTGCCAGCAGTGAAGCGCGGCAGGGGGCGCGAGAGCAGTACTTC
19 TRBJ2-3 TRBD2 TRBV27 - CASNTPHIPGLAATDTQYF TGTGCCAGCAACACCCCGCATATCCCGGGACTAGCGGCCACAGATACGCAGTATTTT